This T cell receptor (beta chain) was identified during a study of blood T cells in healthy people across ages. Using a J-beta primer mix together with a sample-barcoded 5' primer, a second PCR was run for about 7 to 12 cycles. TCRdb re-derived calls from the 5' RACE reads in MiXCR, one entry per CDR3 protein. The sample has roughly 720,000 distinct CDR3 sequences; less than 70% are singletons. Sequenced sample: blood. This clonotype was obtained from an elderly man in good health.

The CDR3 bases are TGTGCCAGCAGCTTGTTGGCGACAGGGGGCTACAATGAGCAGTTCTTC. Its protein product is CASSLLATGGYNEQFF. The V call is TRBV7-9, the J call TRBJ2-1; 9 bases map to TRBD1. The germline V gene encodes CDR1 SEHNR and CDR2 FQNEAQ (reference sequence). CDR3 length: 16 amino acids. Unmatched junction bases numbered 6, after V lost 3 bases and J lost 3 bases.